Here is one T cell receptor (beta chain) with its context. CDR3 length: 15 amino acids. Germline loops: CDR1 MNHEY, CDR2 SMNVEV (reference sequence). The trim removed 6 bases at V and 1 base at J, leaving 7 bases unmatched. The record originates from a study of blood T cell repertoires in COVID-19. Study as a whole: Both acute and convalescent COVID-19 samples were obtained from the United States, Italy and Spain. T cells, B-cell-depleted T cells, or PBMCs provided the cDNA or gDNA that served as material.

Original processing methods: Amplification from reference gene primers served as the basis for estimated nucleated cell counts. Only in-frame clones appear in the TCRdb table, and some are missing; sequencing was by immunoSEQ multiplex PCR. V and J calls and clone size are copied from that table; D and trimming were computed from the DNA. The sample lists 150,000 to 200,000 clones; approximately 85% were seen once. The sequenced material came from peripheral blood. The rearrangement links TRBV27 to TRBJ1-1, with 8 nucleotides matching TRBD1. The source is a man aged 55 to 69 with acute or convalescent COVID-19. The CDR3: CASRFQGTGNTEAFF. As DNA, the CDR3 is TGTGCCAGCAGGTTTCAAGGGACAGGGAACACTGAAGCTTTCTTT.